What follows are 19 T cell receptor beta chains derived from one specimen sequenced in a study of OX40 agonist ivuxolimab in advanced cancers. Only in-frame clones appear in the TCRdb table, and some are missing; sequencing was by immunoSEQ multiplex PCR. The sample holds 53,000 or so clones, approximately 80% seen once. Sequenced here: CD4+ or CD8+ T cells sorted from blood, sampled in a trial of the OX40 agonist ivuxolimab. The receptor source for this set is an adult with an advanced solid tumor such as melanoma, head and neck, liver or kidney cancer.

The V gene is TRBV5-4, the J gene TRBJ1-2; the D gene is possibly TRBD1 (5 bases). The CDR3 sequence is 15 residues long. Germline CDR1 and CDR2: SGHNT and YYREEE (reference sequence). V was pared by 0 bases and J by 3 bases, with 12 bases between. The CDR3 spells CASSLAAGRDYGYTF. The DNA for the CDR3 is TGTGCCAGCAGCTTGGCGGCAGGGCGAGACTATGGCTACACCTTC.

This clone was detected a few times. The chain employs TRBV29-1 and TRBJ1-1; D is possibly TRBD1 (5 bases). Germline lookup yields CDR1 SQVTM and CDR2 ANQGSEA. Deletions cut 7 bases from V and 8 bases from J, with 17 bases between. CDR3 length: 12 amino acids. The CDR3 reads CSGGGGVAEAFF. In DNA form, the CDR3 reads TGCAGCGGTGGGGGTGGGGTGGCCGAAGCTTTCTTT.

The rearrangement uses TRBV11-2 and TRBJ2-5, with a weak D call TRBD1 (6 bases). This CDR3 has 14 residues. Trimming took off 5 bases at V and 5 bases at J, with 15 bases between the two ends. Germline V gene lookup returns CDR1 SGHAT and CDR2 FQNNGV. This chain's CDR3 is CASSPRRGGETQYF. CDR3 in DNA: TGTGCCAGCAGCCCCCGCAGGGGTGGTGAGACCCAGTACTTC.

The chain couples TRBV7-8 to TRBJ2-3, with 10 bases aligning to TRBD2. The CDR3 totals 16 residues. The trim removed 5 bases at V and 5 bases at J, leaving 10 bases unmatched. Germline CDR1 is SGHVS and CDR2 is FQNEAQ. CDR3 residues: CASSRQAGGGRDTQYF. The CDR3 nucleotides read TGTGCCAGCAGCCGCCAAGCGGGGGGGGGTCGAGATACGCAGTATTTT.

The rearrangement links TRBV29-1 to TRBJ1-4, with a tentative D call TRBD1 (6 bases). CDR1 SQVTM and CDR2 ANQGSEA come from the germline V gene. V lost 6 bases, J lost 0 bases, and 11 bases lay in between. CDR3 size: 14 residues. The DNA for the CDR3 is TGCAGCGTCGGGGGGGGCGCAACTAATGAAAAACTGTTTTTT. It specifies CSVGGGATNEKLFF.

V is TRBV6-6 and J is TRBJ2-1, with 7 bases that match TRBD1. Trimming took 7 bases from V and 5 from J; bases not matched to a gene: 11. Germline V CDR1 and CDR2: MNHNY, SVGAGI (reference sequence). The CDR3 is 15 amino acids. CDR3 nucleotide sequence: TGTGCCAGCATTGAACTCCGGGACAGCGACAATGAGCAGTTCTTC. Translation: CASIELRDSDNEQFF.

CDR3 amino acids: CASSLVAGTVRVAQYF. For the CDR3, the DNA is TGTGCCAGCAGCTTAGTTGCCGGGACAGTAAGAGTAGCCCAGTACTTC. The chain links TRBV7-9 to TRBJ2-5, with TRBD1 identical over 7 bases. Germline V gene sequence: CDR1 SEHNR, CDR2 FQNEAQ (reference sequence). The CDR3 has 16 residues. Unmatched junction bases numbered 14, after V lost 1 base and J lost 9 bases.

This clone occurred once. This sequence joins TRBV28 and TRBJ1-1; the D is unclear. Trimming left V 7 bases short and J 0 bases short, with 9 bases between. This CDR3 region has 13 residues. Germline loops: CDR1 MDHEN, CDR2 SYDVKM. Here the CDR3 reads CASNVNMNTEAFF. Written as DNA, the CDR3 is TGTGCCAGCAACGTTAACATGAACACTGAAGCTTTCTTT.

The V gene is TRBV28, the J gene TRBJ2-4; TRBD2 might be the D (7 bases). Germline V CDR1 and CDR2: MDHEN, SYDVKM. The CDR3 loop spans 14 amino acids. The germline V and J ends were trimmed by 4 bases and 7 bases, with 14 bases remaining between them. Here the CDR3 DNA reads TGTGCCAGCAGTTCCAATGGGGGGGCCAACATTCAGTACTTC. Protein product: CASSSNGGANIQYF.

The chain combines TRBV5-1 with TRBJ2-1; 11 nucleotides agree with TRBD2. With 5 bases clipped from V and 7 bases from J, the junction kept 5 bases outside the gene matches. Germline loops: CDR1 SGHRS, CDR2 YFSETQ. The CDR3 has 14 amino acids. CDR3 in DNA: TGCGCCAGCAGTCATCTAGCGGGAGGAAATGAGCAGTTCTTC. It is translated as CASSHLAGGNEQFF.

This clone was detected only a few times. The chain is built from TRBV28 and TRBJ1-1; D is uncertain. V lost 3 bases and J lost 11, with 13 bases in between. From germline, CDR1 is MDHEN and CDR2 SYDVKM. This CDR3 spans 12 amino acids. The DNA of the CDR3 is TGTGCCAGCAGTTTGCCGCTGAATGGGGCTTTCTTT. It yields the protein CASSLPLNGAFF. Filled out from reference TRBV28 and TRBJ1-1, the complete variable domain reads DVKVTQSSRYLVKRTGEKVFLECVQDMDHENMFWYRQDPGLGLRLIYFSYDVKMKEKGDIPEGYSVSREKKERFSLILESASTNQTSMYLCASSLPLNGAFFGQGTRLTVV.

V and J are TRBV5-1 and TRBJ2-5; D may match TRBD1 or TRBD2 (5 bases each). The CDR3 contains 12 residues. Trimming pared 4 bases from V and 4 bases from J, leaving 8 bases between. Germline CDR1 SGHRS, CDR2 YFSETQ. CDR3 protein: CASSRDGETQYF. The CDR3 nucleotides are TGCGCCAGCAGCAGGGACGGAGAGACCCAGTACTTC.

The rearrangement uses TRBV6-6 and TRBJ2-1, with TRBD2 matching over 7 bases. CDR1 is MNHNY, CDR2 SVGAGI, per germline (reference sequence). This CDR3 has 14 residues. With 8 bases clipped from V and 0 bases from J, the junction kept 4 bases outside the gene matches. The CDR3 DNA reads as TGTGCCAGCCACGGGGGGAGCTCCTACAATGAGCAGTTCTTC. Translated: CASHGGSSYNEQFF.

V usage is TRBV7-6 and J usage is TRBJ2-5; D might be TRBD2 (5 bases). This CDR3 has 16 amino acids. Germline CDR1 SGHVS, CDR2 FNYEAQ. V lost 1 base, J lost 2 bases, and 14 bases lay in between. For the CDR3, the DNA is TGTGCCAGCAGCTTAGGGGCTAGCTGGGATCAAGAGACCCAGTACTTC. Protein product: CASSLGASWDQETQYF.

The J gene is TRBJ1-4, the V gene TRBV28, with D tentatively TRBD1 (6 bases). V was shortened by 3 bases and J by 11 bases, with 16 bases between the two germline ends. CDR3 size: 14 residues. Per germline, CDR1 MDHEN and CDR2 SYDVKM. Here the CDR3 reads CASSFLAGGRKLFF. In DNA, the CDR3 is TGTGCCAGCAGTTTTTTGGCTGGGGGCAGGAAACTGTTTTTT.

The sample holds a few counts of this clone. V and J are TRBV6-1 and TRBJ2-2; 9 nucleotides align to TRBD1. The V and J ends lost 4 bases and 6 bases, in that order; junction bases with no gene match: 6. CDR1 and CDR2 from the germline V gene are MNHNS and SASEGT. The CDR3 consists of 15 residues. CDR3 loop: CASSATTGGAGELFF. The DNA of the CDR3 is TGTGCCAGCAGTGCGACGACAGGGGGAGCCGGGGAGCTGTTTTTT.

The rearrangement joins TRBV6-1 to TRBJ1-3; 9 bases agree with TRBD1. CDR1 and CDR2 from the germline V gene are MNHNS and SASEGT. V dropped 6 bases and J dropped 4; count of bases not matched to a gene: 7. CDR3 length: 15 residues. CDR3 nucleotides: TGTGCCAGCAGGGGAGGGACAGGGTACGGAAACACCATATATTTT. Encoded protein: CASRGGTGYGNTIYF.

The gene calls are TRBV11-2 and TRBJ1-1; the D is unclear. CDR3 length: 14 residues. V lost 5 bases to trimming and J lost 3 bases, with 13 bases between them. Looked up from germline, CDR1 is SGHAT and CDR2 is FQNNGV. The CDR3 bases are TGTGCCAGCAGCCCCGGACTCTATCACACTGAAGCTTTCTTT. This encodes CASSPGLYHTEAFF.

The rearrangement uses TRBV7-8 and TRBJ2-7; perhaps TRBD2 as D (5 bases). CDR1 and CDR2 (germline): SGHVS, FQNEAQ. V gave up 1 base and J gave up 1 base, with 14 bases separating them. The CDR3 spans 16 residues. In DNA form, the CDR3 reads TGTGCCAGCAGCTTAGGGCTTAGCGCCGCTTCCTACGAGCAGTACTTC. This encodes CASSLGLSAASYEQYF.